A selection of T cell receptor beta chains follows, all from one sample in a study of blood T cell repertoires in COVID-19. Measured with immunoSEQ multiplex PCR; TCRdb has only the in-frame clones, and not every one. Of 60,000 to 75,000 clones in the sample, roughly 87% were seen once. Sequencing input: peripheral blood. All receptors come from a woman older than 75 with acute or convalescent COVID-19. Each CDR3 is given with its conserved first and last residue. Each record gives: clone size, D gene, J gene, V gene, CDR3 protein, CDR3 DNA. The D gene is left open where the match is weak. The size field is filled for only some rows; it gives once, few, many or a size class.

clone_size: -
d_call: -
j_call: TRBJ1-1
v_call: TRBV28
cdr3_aa: CASSLLLAPGSTEAFF
cdr3_nt: TGTGCCAGCAGTTTATTGTTAGCCCCCGGGAGCACTGAAGCTTTCTTT

clone_size: -
d_call: -
j_call: TRBJ1-4
v_call: TRBV5-4
cdr3_aa: CASSLKSSPMEKLFF
cdr3_nt: TGTGCCAGCAGCTTGAAGAGCTCCCCTATGGAAAAACTGTTTTTT

clone_size: -
d_call: TRBD1
j_call: TRBJ1-2
v_call: TRBV7-2
cdr3_aa: CASSLARTGGDGYTF
cdr3_nt: TGTGCCAGCAGCTTAGCGAGGACAGGGGGTGATGGCTACACCTTC

clone_size: -
d_call: TRBD1
j_call: TRBJ1-3
v_call: TRBV27
cdr3_aa: CASGSIRRGLTGNTIYF
cdr3_nt: TGTGCCAGCGGATCTATCCGGAGGGGGCTCACTGGAAACACCATATATTTT

clone_size: -
d_call: TRBD1
j_call: TRBJ2-7
v_call: TRBV5-6
cdr3_aa: CASSSGQPNYEQYF
cdr3_nt: TGTGCCAGCAGCTCGGGACAGCCGAACTACGAGCAGTACTTC

clone_size: -
d_call: -
j_call: TRBJ2-3
v_call: TRBV11-1
cdr3_aa: CASSLGRDTQYF
cdr3_nt: TGTGCCAGCAGCTTAGGGCGGGATACGCAGTATTTT

clone_size: -
d_call: TRBD2
j_call: TRBJ2-1
v_call: TRBV27
cdr3_aa: CASSLLGTSGTNEQFF
cdr3_nt: TGTGCCAGCAGTTTATTGGGGACTAGCGGGACCAATGAGCAGTTCTTC

clone_size: once
d_call: TRBD2
j_call: TRBJ2-7
v_call: TRBV7-2
cdr3_aa: CASSLVSSGTSYEQYF
cdr3_nt: TGTGCCAGCAGCTTAGTGTCTAGCGGGACCTCCTACGAGCAGTACTTC

clone_size: once
d_call: -
j_call: TRBJ1-1
v_call: TRBV28
cdr3_aa: CASKGRGAFF
cdr3_nt: TGTGCCAGTAAAGGCCGGGGGGCTTTCTTT

clone_size: -
d_call: -
j_call: TRBJ2-7
v_call: TRBV7-8
cdr3_aa: CASSPSSYEQYF
cdr3_nt: TGTGCCAGCAGCCCGAGCTCCTACGAGCAGTACTTC

clone_size: -
d_call: -
j_call: TRBJ1-4
v_call: TRBV30
cdr3_aa: CAWGVQGATNEKLFF
cdr3_nt: TGTGCCTGGGGGGTACAGGGCGCAACTAATGAAAAACTGTTTTTT

clone_size: few
d_call: -
j_call: TRBJ1-1
v_call: TRBV5-8
cdr3_aa: CASSSRQREAFF
cdr3_nt: TGTGCCAGCAGCTCGAGACAGCGTGAAGCTTTCTTT

clone_size: -
d_call: TRBD2
j_call: TRBJ2-2
v_call: TRBV11-2
cdr3_aa: CASSFSSGATGELFF
cdr3_nt: TGTGCCAGCAGCTTCTCTAGCGGTGCCACCGGGGAGCTGTTTTTT

clone_size: -
d_call: TRBD1
j_call: TRBJ1-3
v_call: TRBV9
cdr3_aa: CASSPYDRDNTIYF
cdr3_nt: TGTGCCAGCAGCCCCTACGACAGGGATAACACCATATATTTT

clone_size: -
d_call: -
j_call: TRBJ1-2
v_call: TRBV27
cdr3_aa: CASSLGGPYGYTF
cdr3_nt: TGTGCCAGCAGTTTAGGTGGGCCCTATGGCTACACCTTC

clone_size: -
d_call: TRBD2
j_call: TRBJ2-1
v_call: TRBV10-3
cdr3_aa: CATGTSGGSYNEQFF
cdr3_nt: TGTGCCACCGGGACTAGCGGAGGCTCCTACAATGAGCAGTTCTTC

clone_size: -
d_call: -
j_call: TRBJ1-4
v_call: TRBV4-2
cdr3_aa: CASSQDENRATNEKLFF
cdr3_nt: TGTGCCAGCAGCCAAGATGAGAACAGGGCAACTAATGAAAAACTGTTTTTT

clone_size: -
d_call: -
j_call: TRBJ1-5
v_call: TRBV28
cdr3_aa: CASSPWTAEYSNQPQHF
cdr3_nt: TGTGCCAGCAGTCCCTGGACAGCGGAATATAGCAATCAGCCCCAGCATTTT

clone_size: -
d_call: TRBD1
j_call: TRBJ1-1
v_call: TRBV5-1
cdr3_aa: CASSLEGGANTEAFF
cdr3_nt: TGCGCCAGCAGCTTGGAAGGGGGCGCGAACACTGAAGCTTTCTTT

clone_size: few
d_call: TRBD1
j_call: TRBJ1-2
v_call: TRBV7-2
cdr3_aa: CASSLAASSGTASYGYTF
cdr3_nt: TGTGCCAGCAGCTTAGCTGCCTCTTCCGGGACAGCATCCTATGGCTACACCTTC

clone_size: -
d_call: TRBD1
j_call: TRBJ2-5
v_call: TRBV4-2
cdr3_aa: CASSPRDRGQETQYF
cdr3_nt: TGTGCCAGCAGCCCCCGGGACAGGGGTCAAGAGACCCAGTACTTC

clone_size: -
d_call: TRBD1
j_call: TRBJ1-2
v_call: TRBV12-3/TRBV12-4
cdr3_aa: CASSFRDRAGYTF
cdr3_nt: TGTGCCAGCAGTTTTCGCGACAGGGCTGGCTACACCTTC